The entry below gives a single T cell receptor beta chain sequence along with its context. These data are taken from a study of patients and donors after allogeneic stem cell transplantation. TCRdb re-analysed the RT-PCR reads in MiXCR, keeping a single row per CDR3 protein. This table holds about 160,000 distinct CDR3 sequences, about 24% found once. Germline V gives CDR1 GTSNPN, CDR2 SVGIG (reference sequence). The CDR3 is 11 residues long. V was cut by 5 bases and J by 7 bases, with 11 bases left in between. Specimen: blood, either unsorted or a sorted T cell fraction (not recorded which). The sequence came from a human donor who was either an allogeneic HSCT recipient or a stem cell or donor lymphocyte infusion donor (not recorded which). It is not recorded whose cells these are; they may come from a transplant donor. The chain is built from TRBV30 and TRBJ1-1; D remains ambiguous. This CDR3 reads CAWEYTNEAFF. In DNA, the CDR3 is TGTGCCTGGGAGTACACAAATGAAGCTTTCTTT.